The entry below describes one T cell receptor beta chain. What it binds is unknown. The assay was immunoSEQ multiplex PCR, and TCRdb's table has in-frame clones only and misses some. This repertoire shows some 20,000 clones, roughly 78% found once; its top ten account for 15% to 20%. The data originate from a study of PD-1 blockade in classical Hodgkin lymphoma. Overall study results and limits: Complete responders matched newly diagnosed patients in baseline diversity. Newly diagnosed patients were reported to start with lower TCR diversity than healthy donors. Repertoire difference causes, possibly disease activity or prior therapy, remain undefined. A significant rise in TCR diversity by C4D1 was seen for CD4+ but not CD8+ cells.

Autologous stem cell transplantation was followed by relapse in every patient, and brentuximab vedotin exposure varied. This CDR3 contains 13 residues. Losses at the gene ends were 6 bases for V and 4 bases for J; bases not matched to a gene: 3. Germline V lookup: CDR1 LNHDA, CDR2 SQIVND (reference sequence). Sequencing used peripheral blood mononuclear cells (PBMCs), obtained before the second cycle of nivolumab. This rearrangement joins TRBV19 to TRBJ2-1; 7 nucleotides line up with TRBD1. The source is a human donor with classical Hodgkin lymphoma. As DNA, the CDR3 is TGTGCCAGTAGCCGACAGGGTTACAATGAGCAGTTCTTC. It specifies CASSRQGYNEQFF.